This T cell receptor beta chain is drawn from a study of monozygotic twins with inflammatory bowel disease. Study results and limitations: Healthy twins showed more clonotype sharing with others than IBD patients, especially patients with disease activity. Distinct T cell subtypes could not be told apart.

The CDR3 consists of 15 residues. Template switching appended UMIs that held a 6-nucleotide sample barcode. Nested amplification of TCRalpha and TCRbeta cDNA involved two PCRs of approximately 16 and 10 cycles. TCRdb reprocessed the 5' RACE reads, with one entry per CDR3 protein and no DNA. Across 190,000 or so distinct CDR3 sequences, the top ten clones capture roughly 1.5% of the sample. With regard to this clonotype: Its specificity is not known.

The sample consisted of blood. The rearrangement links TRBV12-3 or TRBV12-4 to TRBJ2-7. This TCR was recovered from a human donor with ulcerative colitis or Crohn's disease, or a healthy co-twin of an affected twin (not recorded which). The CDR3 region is CASSLALWVENEQYF.